This TCR beta chain was identified during a study of PD-1 blockade in classical Hodgkin lymphoma. Brentuximab vedotin exposure varied among the patients, all of whom had relapsed after autologous stem cell transplantation. Patients had relapsed/refractory classical Hodgkin lymphoma with complete response, partial response or progressive disease as best response. TCRdb's copy holds only in-frame clones and misses some; the assay was immunoSEQ multiplex PCR. The table has over 35,000 clones, over 60% seen once; the top ten hold 20% to 25%. A note on this clone: The junction differs from germline at one of its ends, possibly a read error.

The source of this sequence is a human donor with classical Hodgkin lymphoma. The sample consisted of peripheral blood mononuclear cells (PBMCs), taken before the second cycle of nivolumab.

The CDR3 DNA reads as TGTACCAGCAGCCCCAGCGGTGAGAATTCCTACGAGCAGTACTTC. It is translated as CTSSPSGENSYEQYF. The rearrangement links TRBV7-6 to TRBJ2-7; D might be TRBD2 (5 bases). The germline V gene has CDR1 SGHVS and CDR2 FNYEAQ. The CDR3 extends over 15 amino acids.